This T cell receptor beta chain emerged from a study of cytomegalovirus exposure and HLA in healthy donors. The germline V and J ends were trimmed by 0 bases and 10 bases, with 18 bases remaining between them. This CDR3 contains 15 residues. CDR1 is LGHNA, CDR2 YNFKEQ, per germline. This clone is a singleton in its sample. Its antigen is not identified. Study-wide points: For cytomegalovirus status, the classifier reportedly gave diagnoses with high specificity and sensitivity. Subsequent analysis found a tendency for first-cohort TCR clusters to co-occur within the 95 to 150 validation repertoires.

Using immunoSEQ multiplex PCR, the repertoire was profiled, and TCRdb retains in-frame clones only, with some absent. This sample yields about 160,000 clones, of which roughly nine tenths are seen a single time; 5% to 7% belongs to the top ten. Material: PBMCs. This TCR was recovered from a woman in her thirties in good health and CMV-seronegative. The V call is TRBV4-2, the J call TRBJ1-1, with TRBD1 as a possible D gene (6 bases). CDR3 in DNA: TGTGCCAGCAGCCAAGAGGGGGGGGCCCTAGAGGGAGCTTTCTTT. Its protein is CASSQEGGALEGAFF.